Below, 15 T cell receptor beta chains from the same sample are listed, as sequenced in a study of blood T cell repertoires in COVID-19. The table came from immunoSEQ multiplex PCR; TCRdb's copy has only in-frame clones and leaves some out. Among 150,000 to 200,000 clones listed, 89% were seen once. Sequencing used PBMCs or T cells enriched from blood (not recorded which). The receptors were gathered from a woman aged 40 to 50 with acute COVID-19.

This clone was detected only once. The rearrangement joins TRBV7-9 to TRBJ1-1; D gene unclear. Trimming stripped 1 base from V and 3 bases from J, with 12 bases between. Per germline, CDR1 SEHNR and CDR2 FQNEAQ (reference sequence). The CDR3 extends over 15 amino acids. The CDR3 DNA reads as TGTGCCAGCAGCTTAGGGCAGGCATGGGACACTGAAGCTTTCTTT. As protein: CASSLGQAWDTEAFF.

The chain is built from TRBV7-2 and TRBJ2-6; TRBD1 agrees at 10 bases. With V trimmed by 5 bases and J by 2 bases, 12 bases remained unmatched. Germline CDR1 reads SGHTA; CDR2 reads FQGNSA. The length of the CDR3 is 19 residues. The CDR3 DNA reads TGTGCCAGCAGCATCCGGGACAGGGGATTCTTGGCTGGGGCCAACGTCCTGACTTTC. Translation gives CASSIRDRGFLAGANVLTF.

V and J are TRBV11-3 and TRBJ1-1; D not certain. There are 13 residues in the CDR3. Germline V gene data show CDR1 as SGHNT and CDR2 as YENEEA. V was clipped by 5 bases and J by 1 base, with 8 bases between them. CDR3 coding DNA: TGTGCCAGCAGCGGAACAGCGAACACTGAAGCTTTCTTT. This encodes CASSGTANTEAFF.

The chain uses TRBV29-1 and TRBJ2-5, with 11 bases fitting TRBD2. There are 14 residues in the CDR3. The V segment lost 6 bases and the J segment 5 bases; nucleotides outside the gene matches: 8. Germline assignment: CDR1 SQVTM and CDR2 ANQGSEA. The CDR3 DNA follows: TGCAGCGTGGACCTAGCGGGGGGCGGGGAGACCCAGTACTTC. Translating it yields CSVDLAGGGETQYF.

This clone has only a few counts. This chain links TRBV11-2 with TRBJ2-7; 7 bases map to TRBD1. Trimming cost V 7 bases and J 0 bases; bases outside gene matches: 3. CDR3 size: 13 residues. Germline CDR1 reads SGHAT; CDR2 reads FQNNGV. This chain's CDR3 is CASTGTASYEQYF. The CDR3 coding sequence is TGTGCCAGCACGGGGACAGCCTCCTACGAGCAGTACTTC.

The V gene is TRBV4-2, the J gene TRBJ1-1; D might be TRBD1 (5 bases). CDR1 and CDR2 from the germline V gene are LGHNA and YNFKEQ. Trimming pared 0 bases from V and 14 bases from J, leaving 22 bases between. The CDR3 runs 15 residues. The CDR3 sequence: CASSQETPSTVTRFF. CDR3 in DNA: TGTGCCAGCAGCCAAGAGACCCCCTCGACAGTCACGAGGTTCTTT.

The V gene is TRBV6-5, the J gene TRBJ1-2, with 10 bases fitting TRBD1. The CDR3 runs 15 residues. Germline CDR1 and CDR2: MNHEY and SVGAGI. V gave up 2 bases and J gave up 7 bases; unmatched junction bases: 7. The CDR3 DNA sequence: TGTGCCAGCAGTTACCGCGGACAGGGGGGTAGTGGCTACACCTTC. This codes for CASSYRGQGGSGYTF.

The J gene is TRBJ2-1, the V gene TRBV7-9, with D possibly being TRBD1 (6 bases). Germline V gene sequence: CDR1 SEHNR, CDR2 FQNEAQ (reference sequence). This CDR3 is built from 12 residues. Trimming pared 5 bases from V and 12 bases from J, leaving 14 bases between. In DNA, the CDR3 is TGTGCCAGCAGCACGGACTCGGACAGGCAGTTCTTC. Translated, it gives CASSTDSDRQFF.

The chain is built from TRBV9 and TRBJ1-2, with 8 bases lining up with TRBD1. The CDR3 is 16 residues long. Germline lookup yields CDR1 SGDLS and CDR2 YYNGEE. V lost 0 bases to trimming and J lost 8 bases; unmatched junction nucleotides: 12. CDR3 in amino acids: CASSVEATGGGYGYTF. The CDR3 DNA is TGTGCCAGCAGCGTAGAGGCCACAGGGGGGGGCTACGGCTACACCTTC.

This sequence joins TRBV30 and TRBJ1-2, with 11 bases identical to TRBD1. This CDR3 comprises 15 residues. With 5 bases clipped from V and 3 bases from J, the junction kept 8 bases outside the gene matches. Per germline, CDR1 GTSNPN and CDR2 SVGIG (reference sequence). The CDR3 bases are TGTGCCTGGCGCACTCCGGGACAGGGGGACTATGGCTACACCTTC. This sequence encodes CAWRTPGQGDYGYTF.

The V call is TRBV7-3, the J call TRBJ2-5, with 8 positions matching TRBD2. Unmatched junction bases numbered 7, after V lost 5 bases and J lost 8 bases. Germline V gene lookup returns CDR1 SGHTA and CDR2 FQGTGA. CDR3 length: 13 residues. The CDR3 region has the DNA TGTGCCAGCAGCCTGACAGCGGGGGATACCCAGTACTTC. It yields the protein CASSLTAGDTQYF. The full variable domain, its missing parts supplied by reference TRBV7-3 and TRBJ2-5, is GAGVSQTPSNKVTEKGKYVELRCDPISGHTALYWYRQSLGQGPEFLIYFQGTGAADDSGLPNDRFFAVRPEGSVSTLKIQRTERGDSAVYLCASSLTAGDTQYFGPGTRLLVL.

This rearrangement joins TRBV7-8 to TRBJ2-2; 9 nucleotides match TRBD1. The CDR3 is 15 amino acids. Per germline, CDR1 SGHVS and CDR2 FQNEAQ. After removal of 5 bases from V and 5 bases from J, the junction contained 6 bases not matched to a gene. This CDR3 is CASSRRQGGTGELFF. Here the CDR3 DNA reads TGTGCCAGCAGCCGGAGACAGGGGGGAACCGGGGAGCTGTTTTTT.

This chain uses TRBV28 with TRBJ2-7; tentative D call: TRBD1 (5 bases). The CDR3 runs 14 residues. From germline, CDR1 is MDHEN and CDR2 SYDVKM. Trimming removed 0 bases from V and 5 bases from J, with 11 bases in between. CDR3 bases: TGTGCCAGCAGTTTATGGAAGGGGTTAAACGAGCAGTACTTC. It specifies CASSLWKGLNEQYF.

The chain has TRBV4-1 and TRBJ2-2; D is unclear. V gave up 2 bases and J gave up 1 base, with 8 bases separating them. The CDR3 runs 15 residues. Germline V gene data show CDR1 as MGHRA and CDR2 as YSYEKL. DNA of the CDR3: TGCGCCAGCAGCCAACAGCGCGGGAACACCGGGGAGCTGTTTTTT. It specifies CASSQQRGNTGELFF.

This chain links TRBV12-5 with TRBJ1-2; TRBD1 might be the D (5 bases). Germline CDR1 and CDR2: LGHNT and FRNRAP. V was pared by 4 bases and J by 5 bases, with 20 bases between. This CDR3 contains 16 residues. This CDR3 reads CASGSPFREGRYGYTF. CDR3 nucleotide sequence: TGTGCTAGTGGTTCCCCCTTTAGGGAGGGGAGGTATGGCTACACCTTC.